Below, 11 T cell receptor beta chains from the same sample are listed, as sequenced in a study of T cell repertoires in cytomegalovirus infection. TCRdb fed the reads into MiXCR, producing one record per CDR3 protein. The sample records about 110,000 distinct CDR3 sequences, around 10% being singletons. Their target antigens are unknown. The sample was PBMCs, sequenced either directly or after in vitro stimulation (not recorded which). The receptors here all came from a human donor in good health (CMV status not recorded). Some clones in this sample may be carry-over from other donors' samples.

This clonotype was counted ten times or more. The chain has TRBV19 and TRBJ2-1; 7 positions match TRBD1. V trimming: 6 bases; J trimming: 4 bases; junction bases outside the gene matches: 6. The V gene's germline CDR1 is LNHDA and CDR2 SQIVND (reference sequence). The CDR3 loop spans 14 amino acids. CDR3 bases: TGTGCCAGTAGCGACCGGGACAGTTACAATGAGCAGTTCTTC. Translated: CASSDRDSYNEQFF.

A few counts support this clonotype. The chain uses TRBV5-6 and TRBJ2-7; perhaps TRBD2 as D (5 bases). V was pared by 0 bases and J by 8 bases, with 12 bases between. Germline V CDR1 and CDR2: SGHDT, YYEEEE. This CDR3 comprises 13 residues. CDR3 amino acids: CASSLAGVDQQYV. The CDR3 nucleotides read TGTGCCAGCAGCTTGGCCGGGGTGGATCAGCAGTACGTC.

The chain recombines TRBV15 with TRBJ2-5; the D gene could be TRBD1 or TRBD2 (5 bases each). The V gene lost 5 bases and the J gene lost 7 bases, with 14 bases spanning the gap. CDR3 size: 13 residues. Germline V gene sequence: CDR1 LNHNV, CDR2 YYDKDF (reference sequence). The DNA of the CDR3 is TGTGCCACCAGCCCAATGGGGGACGGGACCCAGTACTTC. Translating it yields CATSPMGDGTQYF.

The sample holds many counts of this clonotype. The V and J genes are TRBV7-9 and TRBJ1-5; tentative D call: TRBD1 (5 bases). The V end was cut by 5 bases, the J end by 3 bases, with 17 bases between. CDR1 is SEHNR and CDR2 is FQNEAQ in the germline V gene (reference sequence). The CDR3 is made up of 16 amino acids. The CDR3 region has the DNA TGTGCCAGCAGCAACTCCTCCGGGGCCTTCAATCAGCCCCAGCATTTT. Translated: CASSNSSGAFNQPQHF.

This clonotype was seen many times. The rearrangement uses TRBV20-1 and TRBJ2-1, with D possibly TRBD2 on 5 matching bases. With 6 bases removed from V and 9 bases from J, the gap between germline ends came to 21 bases. Germline V gene sequence: CDR1 DFQATT, CDR2 SNEGSKA (reference sequence). The CDR3 has 14 residues. CDR3: CSAEPHSSFGEQFF. CDR3 DNA: TGCAGTGCCGAGCCACACTCTAGCTTCGGTGAGCAGTTCTTC.

This clonotype was seen at least ten times. J is TRBJ2-3 and V is TRBV7-9, with 13 bases matching TRBD2. V shed 8 bases and J 0 bases; nucleotides not matched to a gene: 8. The CDR3 runs 17 residues. Germline V gives CDR1 SEHNR, CDR2 FQNEAQ (reference sequence). The DNA for the CDR3 is TGTGCCAGCGGAAGACCGGGACTAGCGGGAAGCACAGATACGCAGTATTTT. Its protein is CASGRPGLAGSTDTQYF.

J is TRBJ1-5 and V is TRBV19; D not certain. The CDR3 runs to 15 residues. V lost 3 bases to trimming and J lost 4 bases, with 13 bases between them. Germline values: CDR1 LNHDA, CDR2 SQIVND (reference sequence). In nucleotides, the CDR3 is TGTGCCAGTAGTATCTCCAGGTCCCGTAATCAGCCCCAGCATTTT. It yields the protein CASSISRSRNQPQHF.

This clonotype was counted ten times or more. The chain combines TRBV7-2 with TRBJ1-2, with TRBD1 as a possible D gene (6 bases). The CDR3 sequence is 15 residues long. Between the trimmed V and J ends, which lost 0 bases and 8 bases, there was a span of 16 bases. CDR1 is SGHTA and CDR2 is FQGNSA in the germline V gene. The CDR3 DNA sequence: TGTGCCAGCAGCTTAGCGCCGGGACACGGCCTGGGCTACACCTTC. Residues: CASSLAPGHGLGYTF.

The chain couples TRBV4-1 to TRBJ2-2, with 11 bases that match TRBD2. The germline V gene encodes CDR1 MGHRA and CDR2 YSYEKL. V lost 5 bases and J lost 8; bases outside the gene matches: 16. The CDR3 runs 18 residues. CDR3 nucleotides: TGCGCCAGCAGCTCTCCACTGGGCCTAGCGGGAGGAGCGGGGGAGCTGTTTTTT. Translating gives CASSSPLGLAGGAGELFF.

Here the CDR3 DNA reads TGTGCCAGCAGCGCCGTCGGGGAGACCCAGTACTTC. Protein sequence: CASSAVGETQYF. V is TRBV11-3 and J is TRBJ2-5, with D unresolved. V dropped 5 bases and J dropped 5 bases, with 9 bases sitting between them. The CDR3 totals 12 residues. The germline gives CDR1 SGHNT, CDR2 YENEEA. The whole variable domain, filled in from reference TRBV11-3 and TRBJ2-5, reads EAGVVQSPRYKIIEKKQPVAFWCNPISGHNTLYWYLQNLGQGPELLIRYENEEAVDDSQLPKDRFSAERLKGVDSTLKIQPAELGDSAVYLCASSAVGETQYFGPGTRLLVL.

A few counts support this clonotype. V gene TRBV12-3 or TRBV12-4 combines with J gene TRBJ2-3; no firm D call. This CDR3 has 12 residues. V lost 2 bases, J lost 7 bases, and 7 bases lay in between. The CDR3 DNA is TGTGCCAGCAGTTTAAGCTATTATACGCAGTATTTT. It codes for CASSLSYYTQYF.